This T cell receptor (delta chain) was observed in a study of gamma-delta chains in newborns, infants, children. Study context: Microbial exposure reportedly drives polyclonal innate γδ T cell expansion after birth.

TCRdb repeated clone calling on the reads with CATT. The data hold under 8,000 delta-chain clones, with roughly 0.7% observed a single time. In its sample, this clone was seen a few times. TCRdb records a much larger clone's protein for this DNA, with a difference at residue 10 that likely arises from a read error; the protein given is the translation of the DNA. Germline-derived CDR1 and CDR2 are GEAIGNYY and EKD. The length of the CDR3 is 16 residues. The TCR originated in a child who was a newborn, infant or young child, either healthy, febrile or measles-vaccinated (not recorded which). Input material: blood. This chain uses TRDV2 with TRDJ3; 9 nucleotides line up with TRDD3. The CDR3 DNA sequence: TGTGCCTGTGACTCGGGGGATACCTGGGGCACCCGACAGATGTTTTTC. It encodes CACDSGDTWGTRQMFF.